The rows below give T cell receptor beta chains drawn from one sample of a study of T cell responses to AZD1222 COVID-19 vaccine. The data were produced by immunoSEQ multiplex PCR, yet TCRdb's version contains in-frame clones alone and is incomplete. The sample gives fewer than 150,000 clones, nearly 90% of which show up once; approximately 4.8% is in the top ten. The starting material was peripheral blood, obtained on day 0 of AZD1222 vaccination. The receptors originated from an adult in good health. CDR3s include the opening cysteine and the closing phenylalanine or tryptophan. D genes are given only for firm matches. Only part of the rows carry a size: once, few, many, or a class if the clone is expanded.

v_call	j_call	clone_size	d_call	cdr3_nt	cdr3_aa
TRBV30	TRBJ2-3	-	-	TGTGCCTGGAGTCCGAAAGGGGGATTCCTCACAGATACGCAGTATTTT	CAWSPKGGFLTDTQYF
TRBV15	TRBJ1-2	-	-	TGTGCCACCAGCAGAGCCCCGAGGAGGGCCTCAACCCATGGCTACACCTTC	CATSRAPRRASTHGYTF
TRBV19	TRBJ1-5	-	-	TGTGCCAGTAGTTTACAGGTTGGACGCAATCAGCCCCAGCATTTT	CASSLQVGRNQPQHF
TRBV4-1	TRBJ1-4	-	-	TGCGCCAGCAGCCAAGTGGTTAGCCCAGGGGAGGAACTGTTTTTT	CASSQVVSPGEELFF
TRBV30	TRBJ2-1	-	TRBD2	TGTGCCTGGAGTAGTAGCGGGAGGTATGGGAATGAGCAGTTCTTC	CAWSSSGRYGNEQFF
TRBV5-5	TRBJ1-1	-	TRBD1	TGTGCCAGCAGCGCTGGGACAGGGGGCGGGCGCACTGAAGCTTTCTTT	CASSAGTGGGRTEAFF
TRBV4-1	TRBJ2-1	-	-	TGCGCCAGCAGCCAAGACCTCTACAATGAGCAGTTCTTC	CASSQDLYNEQFF
TRBV30	TRBJ1-5	-	TRBD1	TGTGCCTGGAGTTACAGGGGGCTCCAGCCCCAGCATTTT	CAWSYRGLQPQHF
TRBV5-1	TRBJ2-7	-	TRBD1	TGCGCCAGCAGCTTGTGGACAGGGGCTACCTACGAGCAGTACTTC	CASSLWTGATYEQYF
TRBV9	TRBJ1-1	-	-	TGTGCCAGCAGCCCTACCCCGACAAGGGTGAACACTGAAGCTTTCTTT	CASSPTPTRVNTEAFF
TRBV3-1/TRBV3-2	TRBJ1-1	-	-	TGTGCCAGCAGCCAAGATTATGGAGGTGACGCTTTCTTT	CASSQDYGGDAFF
TRBV5-6	TRBJ1-1	-	-	TGTGCCAGCAGCTCCGCCCGGGGGAACACTGAAGCTTTCTTT	CASSSARGNTEAFF
TRBV12-5	TRBJ1-2	-	-	TGTGCTAGTGGTTTGGTACAGATCGGGACGGTAAACTATGGCTACACCTTC	CASGLVQIGTVNYGYTF
TRBV5-1	TRBJ1-1	once	-	TGCGCCAGCAGCTTGCAAGGAGGGACTGAAGCTTTCTTT	CASSLQGGTEAFF
TRBV7-6	TRBJ2-7	-	-	TGTGCCAGCAGCTCCCGATGGGGTTGGCTGTACGAGCAGTACTTC	CASSSRWGWLYEQYF
TRBV28	TRBJ2-7	-	TRBD2	TGTGCCAGCCGGGGGGGGAACGAGCAGTACTTC	CASRGGNEQYF
TRBV4-2	TRBJ2-7	once	TRBD2	TGTGCCAGCAGCCAAGTAGCGGGGGACTCCTACGAGCAGTACTTC	CASSQVAGDSYEQYF
TRBV5-1	TRBJ2-1	-	TRBD2	TGCGCCAGCAGCTTGGCACTAGCGGGGGGGCGGGCGCAGCAGTTCTTC	CASSLALAGGRAQQFF
TRBV18	TRBJ2-7	-	-	TGTGCCAGCTCACCAGGGGTAGCTGATGCCTACGAGCAGTACTTC	CASSPGVADAYEQYF
TRBV27	TRBJ2-7	-	TRBD2	TGTGCCAGCAGTCCTCAGTCCGCGGGAGCTTACTACGAGCAGTACTTC	CASSPQSAGAYYEQYF
TRBV5-1	TRBJ1-4	-	-	TGCGCCAGCAGCACCGACGGTAATGAGGGGGAAAAACTGTTTTTT	CASSTDGNEGEKLFF
TRBV7-2	TRBJ1-3	-	-	TGTGCCAGCAGCTCAGACCCGTCTGGTTGGGCTGGAAACACCATATATTTT	CASSSDPSGWAGNTIYF
TRBV6-5	TRBJ1-6	-	TRBD1	TGTGCCAGCAGTTCGATTGACAGGGACAATTCACCCCTCCACTTT	CASSSIDRDNSPLHF
TRBV5-4	TRBJ1-1	-	-	TGTGCCAGCAGCCTTAATCAGGGCACTGAAGCTTTCTTT	CASSLNQGTEAFF
TRBV19	TRBJ2-7	-	-	TGTGCCAGTAGTGACAGGGAGGGCTCCTACGAGCAGTACTTC	CASSDREGSYEQYF
TRBV3-1/TRBV3-2	TRBJ2-7	-	-	TGTGCCAGCAGCCAAGCGACAGCCAGCTACGAGCAGTACTTC	CASSQATASYEQYF
TRBV6-5	TRBJ1-2	-	-	TGTGCCCTAGGGGGAGGGGCTGCTCATGGCTACACCTTC	CALGGGAAHGYTF
TRBV29-1	TRBJ1-1	-	-	TGCAGCGGAGAGGAAATGAACACTGAAGCTTTCTTT	CSGEEMNTEAFF
TRBV7-2	TRBJ1-2	-	-	TGTGCCAGCAGCCCCTCGTGGGATGGGAGGACCTATGGCTACACCTTC	CASSPSWDGRTYGYTF
TRBV19	TRBJ1-2	-	-	TGTGCCAGTAGCAGGAGACAATTTGGTGACTATGGCTACACCTTC	CASSRRQFGDYGYTF
TRBV16	TRBJ1-1	-	-	TGTGCCAGCAGCCAATTGGGGGATCCCAGAACCACTGAAGCTTTCTTT	CASSQLGDPRTTEAFF
TRBV5-1	TRBJ1-2	-	-	TGCGCCAGCAGCAAGGGGGAGATTACGGGCTACACCTTC	CASSKGEITGYTF
TRBV9	TRBJ1-2	-	-	TGTGCCAGCAGCGGCGACAGAGACTATGGCTACACCTTC	CASSGDRDYGYTF
TRBV29-1	TRBJ2-2	-	TRBD1	TGCAGCGCCGGGACAGGGACGAACACCGGGGAGCTGTTTTTT	CSAGTGTNTGELFF
TRBV5-1	TRBJ2-3	-	-	TGCGCCAGCAGCCCGAGGGGAGGACTCCTACAATCTAGCACAGATACGCAGTATTTT	CASSPRGGLLQSSTDTQYF
TRBV6-6	TRBJ2-7	few	-	TGTGCCAGCAGTTACTCCGACAGTTACGAGCAGTACTTC	CASSYSDSYEQYF
TRBV28	TRBJ1-5	-	TRBD1	TGTGCCAGCATGACAGGGGGCAATCAGCCCCAGCATTTT	CASMTGGNQPQHF
TRBV9	TRBJ2-2	-	-	TGTGCCAGCAGCGTAGTTGGGCAGGGCGGCACCGGGGAGCTGTTTTTT	CASSVVGQGGTGELFF
TRBV4-1	TRBJ1-5	-	TRBD1	TGCGCCAGCAGCCAAGAAGGGACAGGGGATCAGCCCCAGCATTTT	CASSQEGTGDQPQHF
TRBV5-4	TRBJ1-2	once	TRBD1	TGTGCCAGCAGACCCGGACAGGGTGCATATGGCTACACCTTC	CASRPGQGAYGYTF
TRBV7-2	TRBJ2-2	-	TRBD2	TGTGCCAGCAGCGCACAGGCGGGAGGGCCCGGGGAGCTGTTTTTT	CASSAQAGGPGELFF
TRBV5-4	TRBJ1-2	-	-	TGTGCCAGCAGCTTGTCATTTAACTATGGCTACACCTTC	CASSLSFNYGYTF
TRBV30	TRBJ1-4	-	TRBD1	TGTGCCTGGAGTGGGACAGGGGGGAGTGAAAAACTGTTTTTT	CAWSGTGGSEKLFF
TRBV11-2	TRBJ2-5	-	TRBD2	TGTGCCAGCAGCTTAGGTTACGCGGGGGGCCCCGGGGAGACCCAGTACTTC	CASSLGYAGGPGETQYF
TRBV7-9	TRBJ1-4	-	TRBD1	TGTGCCAGCAGCAAACCTAGGACAGGGTTGGGTGAAAAACTGTTTTTT	CASSKPRTGLGEKLFF
TRBV15	TRBJ1-4	-	-	TGTGCCACCAGCAGAGATTTTTCAGGGATTGAAAAACTGTTTTTT	CATSRDFSGIEKLFF
TRBV5-4	TRBJ2-1	-	-	TGTGCCAGCACCTTGTGGGGGGGGCTTGGCAATGAGCAGTTCTTC	CASTLWGGLGNEQFF
TRBV5-1	TRBJ2-7	-	-	TGCGCCAGCACCCAGGACAGTCCCTACGAGCAGTACTTC	CASTQDSPYEQYF
TRBV28	TRBJ2-1	-	-	TGTGCCAGCAGCCCCAGGACGGATTACAATGAGCAGTTCTTC	CASSPRTDYNEQFF